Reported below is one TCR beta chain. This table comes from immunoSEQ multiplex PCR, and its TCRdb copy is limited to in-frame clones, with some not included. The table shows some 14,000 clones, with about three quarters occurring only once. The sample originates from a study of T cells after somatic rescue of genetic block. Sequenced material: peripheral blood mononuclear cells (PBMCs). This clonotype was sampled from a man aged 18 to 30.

The chain's CDR3 is CASSIGPYNEQFF. The CDR3 DNA follows: TGTGCCAGTAGTATCGGACCTTACAATGAGCAGTTCTTC. The rearrangement joins TRBV19 to TRBJ2-1; D ambiguous. The CDR3 covers 13 residues. CDR1 is LNHDA and CDR2 is SQIVND in the germline V gene (reference sequence). With 3 bases removed from V and 4 bases from J, the gap between germline ends came to 7 bases.